A single sample is the source of the 14 T cell receptor beta chains below, sequenced in a study of shared clonotypes between healthy human individuals (dated by TCRdb to the early 2020s). The library was built by means of the immunoSEQ multiplex PCR assay. Imported from immuneACCESS, the table was reduced by TCRdb to in-frame sequences with V and J called. These copies leave out some clones; in studies compared against another copy, an unresolved V gene accounts for under half, and the cause of the remainder is not known. Here the sample has approximately 500,000 clones; approximately 78% occur a single time. More than 10% of the sample belongs to the ten largest clones. Sequenced sample: PBMCs. These receptors came from a woman aged 40 to 50 in good health. Some clones in this sample may be carry-over from other donors' samples.

The rearrangement links TRBV30 to TRBJ2-7; D is perhaps TRBD1 (6 bases). V was pared by 0 bases and J by 5 bases, with 8 bases between. Germline CDR1 is GTSNPN and CDR2 is SVGIG (reference sequence). This CDR3 spans 12 amino acids. The CDR3 loop reads CAWSVHRDEQYF. The CDR3 nucleotides read TGTGCCTGGAGTGTACACAGGGACGAGCAGTACTTC. The complete variable domain, with remaining parts taken from reference TRBV30 and TRBJ2-7, reads SQTIHQWPATLVQPVGSPLSLECTVEGTSNPNLYWYRQAAGRGLQLLFYSVGIGQISSEVPQNLSASRPQDRQFILSSKKLLLSDSGFYLCAWSVHRDEQYFGPGTRLTVT.

The chain links TRBV2 to TRBJ1-1, with no clear D. Trimming shortened V by 1 base and J by 10 bases, and 4 bases separated the two germline ends. CDR3 size: 10 residues. The germline V gene has CDR1 SNHLY and CDR2 FYNNEI. The CDR3 bases are TGTGCCAGCAGTGAAGGTTCAGCTTTCTTT. This translates into CASSEGSAFF.

The chain joins TRBV27 to TRBJ2-3, with no clear D. Germline V gives CDR1 MNHEY, CDR2 SMNVEV (reference sequence). The germline V and J ends were trimmed by 5 bases and 3 bases, with 18 bases remaining between them. The CDR3 contains 16 residues. CDR3 region: CASSQQALTVTDTQYF. For the CDR3, the DNA is TGTGCCAGCAGTCAACAAGCCCTTACAGTTACAGATACGCAGTATTTT.

This clone was counted many times. The chain couples TRBV6-5 to TRBJ1-2; TRBD1 might be the D (5 bases). Between the trimmed V and J ends, which lost 5 bases and 7 bases, there was a span of 14 bases. CDR1 and CDR2 (germline): MNHEY, SVGAGI. This CDR3 spans 13 amino acids. The CDR3 reads CASSGGGGRGYTF. As DNA, the CDR3 is TGTGCCAGCAGTGGGGGTGGGGGACGTGGCTACACCTTC.

The chain recombines TRBV10-1 with TRBJ2-7, with TRBD1 as a possible D gene (5 bases). Per the germline V gene, CDR1 is WNHNN and CDR2 is SYGVQD (reference sequence). The V and J ends lost 7 bases and 0 bases respectively, with 19 bases between them. This CDR3 comprises 16 residues. The CDR3 coding sequence is TGCGCCAGCACCGTGGGGCCAGCCTTATTCTCCTACGAGCAGTACTTC. Translation: CASTVGPALFSYEQYF.

The V gene is TRBV10-3, the J gene TRBJ2-7, with D unresolved. Trimming took off 10 bases at V and 2 bases at J, with 18 bases between the two ends. The CDR3 length is 14 residues. Germline assignment: CDR1 ENHRY and CDR2 SYGVKD. The CDR3 DNA is TGTGCCACGGAAGCCCAATTGGGTGCCTACGAGCAGTACTTC. It specifies CATEAQLGAYEQYF.

The chain uses TRBV5-6 and TRBJ1-2; D not resolved. In germline, CDR1 is SGHDT, CDR2 YYEEEE. Trimming removed 0 bases at V and 4 bases at J, with 10 bases between. The CDR3 contains 14 residues. The CDR3 bases are TGTGCCAGCAGCTTGGCAGGCACCACCTATGGCTACACCTTC. It yields the protein CASSLAGTTYGYTF.

Points on this clone: This sequence may be a read error, since a much larger clone differs from it by one base. V is TRBV29-1 and J is TRBJ1-5; D might be TRBD1 (5 bases). Trimming took off 7 bases at V and 6 bases at J, with 16 bases between the two ends. The CDR3 totals 13 residues. The germline V gene has CDR1 SQVTM and CDR2 ANQGSEA. The DNA of the CDR3 is TGCAGCGCTGTATGGGGGGAGTCTCAGCCCCAGCATTTT. It codes for CSAVWGESQPQHF.

This chain connects TRBV6-1 to TRBJ1-1; TRBD1 might be the D (5 bases). The germline V gene has CDR1 MNHNS and CDR2 SASEGT. The CDR3 is made up of 14 amino acids. The germline V and J ends were trimmed by 4 bases and 4 bases, with 13 bases remaining between them. In DNA, the CDR3 is TGTGCCAGCAGTGGCAGGGCCGGGGCCACTGAAGCTTTCTTT. Its translation is CASSGRAGATEAFF.

This chain links TRBV6-5 with TRBJ1-6; 11 bases agree with TRBD1. Germline values: CDR1 MNHEY, CDR2 SVGAGI. The CDR3 spans 14 residues. J was trimmed by 10 bases and V by 6 bases; bases with no gene match: 5. CDR3 DNA sequence: TGTGCCAGCAGGGGGACAGGGGGGAGATCACCCCTCCACTTT. Its protein is CASRGTGGRSPLHF.

This rearrangement joins TRBV5-1 to TRBJ2-3; no reliable D call. Germline V lookup: CDR1 SGHRS, CDR2 YFSETQ. The V end lost 4 bases, the J end lost 4 bases, and 10 bases lay between the germline ends. CDR3 length: 13 residues. The CDR3 loop reads CASSTTGSDTQYF. The CDR3 DNA reads TGCGCCAGCAGCACGACTGGATCAGATACGCAGTATTTT.

This chain uses TRBV28 with TRBJ1-2; D is uncertain. The CDR3 length is 12 residues. Germline lookup yields CDR1 MDHEN and CDR2 SYDVKM. Trimming removed 2 bases at V and 3 bases at J, with 4 bases between. CDR3 loop: CASSLEDYGYTF. CDR3 nucleotide sequence: TGTGCCAGCAGTTTAGAGGACTATGGCTACACCTTC.

The chain uses TRBV6-6 and TRBJ2-7; D might be TRBD2 (6 bases). The germline V and J ends were trimmed by 9 bases and 5 bases, with 14 bases remaining between them. The germline V gene has CDR1 MNHNY and CDR2 SVGAGI (reference sequence). The CDR3 contains 12 residues. The CDR3 protein is CASGGTSDEQYF. Written as DNA, the CDR3 is TGTGCCAGTGGCGGGACTTCGGACGAGCAGTACTTC.

This clone has just a few counts. The V call is TRBV15, the J call TRBJ2-7; possible D gene TRBD2, 6 bases. From germline, CDR1 is LNHNV and CDR2 YYDKDF (reference sequence). There are 14 residues in the CDR3. V gave up 6 bases and J gave up 3 bases, with 15 bases separating them. CDR3 residues: CATRAGAGLYEQYF. The CDR3 DNA reads TGTGCCACCAGGGCGGGTGCGGGGCTCTACGAGCAGTACTTC.